The clone carrying this T cell receptor beta chain was picked up a small number of times. These data originate in a study of T cell repertoires in cytomegalovirus infection. One entry per CDR3 protein, called by TCRdb with MiXCR from the reads. The sample holds some 440,000 distinct CDR3 sequences; approximately 33% are singletons and the top ten take roughly an eighth. There are 13 residues in the CDR3. V was clipped by 6 bases and J by 1 base, with 10 bases between them. The germline V gene has CDR1 WSHSY and CDR2 SAAADI. The rearrangement uses TRBV10-2 and TRBJ2-7; possible D gene TRBD1, 5 bases. The source material was PBMCs. The TCR originated in a human donor in good health (CMV status not recorded). Some clones in this sample may be carry-over from other donors' samples. CDR3 residues: CASSADMSYEQYF. CDR3 coding DNA: TGCGCCAGCAGCGCGGACATGTCCTACGAGCAGTACTTC.